The 5 T cell receptor beta chains given below trace back to one sample, sequenced in a study of radiation and T cells in renal cell carcinoma. Here immunoSEQ multiplex PCR was the method, and the copy in TCRdb shows in-frame clones only, minus some. The sample includes around 16,000 clones, roughly three fifths of them seen just once. Noted treatment: treatment-naive control, cytoreductive nephrectomy. This material consisted of tumor tissue, taken from a patient whose treatment was nephrectomy without radiotherapy. These receptors were taken from a man aged 50-60 years with renal cell carcinoma.

The V gene is TRBV2, the J gene TRBJ2-5, with TRBD1 identical over 9 bases. The CDR3 extends over 15 amino acids. The V and J ends lost 3 bases and 5 bases, in that order; junction bases with no gene match: 7. Germline V gene sequence: CDR1 SNHLY, CDR2 FYNNEI. DNA of the CDR3: TGTGCCAGCAGTGATTTGGGGGACAGGGTGGAGACCCAGTACTTC. Encoded protein: CASSDLGDRVETQYF. The variable domain in full, completed from reference TRBV2 and TRBJ2-5, reads EPEVTQTPSHQVTQMGQEVILRCVPISNHLYFYWYRQILGQKVEFLVSFYNNEISEKSEIFDDQFSVERPDGSNFTLKIRSTKLEDSAMYFCASSDLGDRVETQYFGPGTRLLVL.

The rearrangement uses TRBV2 and TRBJ2-5; 10 positions match TRBD2. The CDR3 contains 14 residues. Germline V lookup: CDR1 SNHLY, CDR2 FYNNEI. J was trimmed by 2 bases and V by 7 bases; bases with no gene match: 4. The CDR3 DNA is TGTGCCAGCATCGGGACTAGCGTACAAGAGACCCAGTACTTC. Translation: CASIGTSVQETQYF.

This clone was seen more than once but under ten times. The rearrangement uses TRBV30 and TRBJ1-3; D unclear. Looked up from germline, CDR1 is GTSNPN and CDR2 is SVGIG (reference sequence). With 5 bases removed from V and 0 bases from J, the gap between germline ends came to 8 bases. The CDR3 runs to 13 residues. CDR3 nucleotides: TGTGCCTGGTATCAGTTCTCTGGAAACACCATATATTTT. This encodes CAWYQFSGNTIYF.

This clone was found a few times. The rearrangement uses TRBV19 and TRBJ1-2; 11 nucleotides line up with TRBD1. Germline V CDR1 and CDR2: LNHDA, SQIVND (reference sequence). V lost 6 bases to trimming and J lost 0 bases; unmatched junction nucleotides: 3. The CDR3 length is 15 residues. CDR3 sequence (DNA): TGTGCCAGTAGCCAGGGACAGGGGGCTAACTATGGCTACACCTTC. Protein: CASSQGQGANYGYTF.

This clone appeared a few times. V and J are TRBV2 and TRBJ1-6, with D tentatively TRBD1 (6 bases). The CDR3 length is 15 residues. Germline values: CDR1 SNHLY, CDR2 FYNNEI. Trimming stripped 6 bases from V and 7 bases from J, with 16 bases between. CDR3 DNA: TGTGCCAGCAGCCTTCGACAGGTTGAGAATTCACCCCTCCACTTT. As protein: CASSLRQVENSPLHF.